Below, 2 T cell receptor beta chains from the same sample are listed, as sequenced in a study of T cell responses to AZD1222 COVID-19 vaccine. The method was immunoSEQ multiplex PCR; TCRdb's version includes in-frame clones alone and lacks a portion of them. The table records about 160,000 clones, about 90% of them present only once. The source material was peripheral blood, sampled on day 0 of MenACWY control vaccination. These receptors all stem from an adult in good health.

This chain uses TRBV28 with TRBJ2-2; 8 bases match TRBD1. CDR1 MDHEN and CDR2 SYDVKM come from the germline V gene. The CDR3 loop spans 15 amino acids. V lost 6 bases and J lost 4; bases outside the gene matches: 7. CDR3 nucleotides: TGTGCCAGCAGGCCAACAGGGGGAGGCACCGGGGAGCTGTTTTTT. Translated, it gives CASRPTGGGTGELFF.

The chain is built from TRBV7-6 and TRBJ2-7, with 11 bases matching TRBD1. Germline loops: CDR1 SGHVS, CDR2 FNYEAQ. The CDR3 totals 16 residues. J lost 6 bases, V lost 0 bases, and 7 bases had no gene match. CDR3: CASSLAGTGGIREQYF. The CDR3 DNA is TGTGCCAGCAGCTTAGCCGGGACAGGGGGTATCCGCGAGCAGTACTTC.